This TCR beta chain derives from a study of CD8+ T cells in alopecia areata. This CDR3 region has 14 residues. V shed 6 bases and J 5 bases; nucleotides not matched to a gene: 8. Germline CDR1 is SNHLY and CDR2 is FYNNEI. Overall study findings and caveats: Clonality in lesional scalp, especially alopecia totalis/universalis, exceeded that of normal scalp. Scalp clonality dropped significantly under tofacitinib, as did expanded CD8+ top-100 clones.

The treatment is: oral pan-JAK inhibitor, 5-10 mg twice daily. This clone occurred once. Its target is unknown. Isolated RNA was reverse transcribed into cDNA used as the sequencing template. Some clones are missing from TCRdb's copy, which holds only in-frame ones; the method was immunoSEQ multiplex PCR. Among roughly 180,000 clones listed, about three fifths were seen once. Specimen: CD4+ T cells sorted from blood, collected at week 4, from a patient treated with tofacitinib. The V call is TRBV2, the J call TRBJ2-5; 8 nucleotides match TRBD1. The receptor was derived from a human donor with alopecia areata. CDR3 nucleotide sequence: TGTGCCAGCAGAAGGACAGGGATCGGGGAGACCCAGTACTTC. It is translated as CASRRTGIGETQYF.